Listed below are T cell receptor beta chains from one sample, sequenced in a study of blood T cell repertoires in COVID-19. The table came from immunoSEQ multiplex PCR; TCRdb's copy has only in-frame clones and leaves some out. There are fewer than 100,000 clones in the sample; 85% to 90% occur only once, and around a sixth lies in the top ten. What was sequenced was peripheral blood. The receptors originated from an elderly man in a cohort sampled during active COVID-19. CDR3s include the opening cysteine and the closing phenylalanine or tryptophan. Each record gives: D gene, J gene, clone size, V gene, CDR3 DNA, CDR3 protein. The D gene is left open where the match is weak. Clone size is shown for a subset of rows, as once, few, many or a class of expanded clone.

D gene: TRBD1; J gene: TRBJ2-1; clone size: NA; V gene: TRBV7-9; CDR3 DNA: TGTGCCAGCAGCGTTGGGACAGGGGGGACCTACAATGAGCAGTTCTTC; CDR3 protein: CASSVGTGGTYNEQFF
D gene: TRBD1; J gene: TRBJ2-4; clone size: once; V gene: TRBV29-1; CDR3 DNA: TGCAGCGTCCGACAGGGGGCTGGTAGGCCCATTCAGTACTTC; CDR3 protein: CSVRQGAGRPIQYF
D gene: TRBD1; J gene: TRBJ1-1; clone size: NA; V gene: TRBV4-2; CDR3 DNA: TGTGCCAGCAGCCAACCGGACAGGGTCCAGTCTGAAGCTTTCTTT; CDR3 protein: CASSQPDRVQSEAFF
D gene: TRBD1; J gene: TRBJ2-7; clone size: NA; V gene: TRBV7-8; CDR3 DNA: TGTGCCAGCAGCTTAGGCTTGGGCAGGGGGCTTTACGAGCAGTACTTC; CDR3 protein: CASSLGLGRGLYEQYF
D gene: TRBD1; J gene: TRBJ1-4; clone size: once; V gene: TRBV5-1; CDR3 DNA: TGCGCCAGCAGCACCGGGGACAGTAATGAAAAACTGTTTTTT; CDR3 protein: CASSTGDSNEKLFF
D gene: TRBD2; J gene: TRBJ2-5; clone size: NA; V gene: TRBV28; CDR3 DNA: TGTGCCAGCAGTTCGCCGGGAGGGGGGAGTTTGGAGACCCAGTACTTC; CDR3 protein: CASSSPGGGSLETQYF
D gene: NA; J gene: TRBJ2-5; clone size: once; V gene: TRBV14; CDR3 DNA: TGTGCCAGCAGCCAACTAAAGACCCAGTACTTC; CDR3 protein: CASSQLKTQYF
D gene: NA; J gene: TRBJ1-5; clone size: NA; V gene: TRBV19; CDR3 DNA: TGTGCCAGTAGTATGCGGGGGGCGGGACAGCCCCAGCATTTT; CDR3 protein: CASSMRGAGQPQHF
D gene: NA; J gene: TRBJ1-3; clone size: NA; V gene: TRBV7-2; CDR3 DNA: TGTGCCTGGGGGGGCAGGCTCCTCGGAAACACCATATATTTT; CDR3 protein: CAWGGRLLGNTIYF
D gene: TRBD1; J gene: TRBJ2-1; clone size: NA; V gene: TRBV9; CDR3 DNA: TGTGCCAGCAGCTCCGGACAGGGCGTTTACAATGAGCAGTTCTTC; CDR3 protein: CASSSGQGVYNEQFF
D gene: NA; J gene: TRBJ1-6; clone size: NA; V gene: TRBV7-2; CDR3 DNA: TGTGCCAGCAGCTTAAGTCAGATTCATAATTCACCCCTCCACTTT; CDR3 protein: CASSLSQIHNSPLHF
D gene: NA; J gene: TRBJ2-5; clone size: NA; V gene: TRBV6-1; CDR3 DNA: TGTGCCAGCAGTGAAGCGCGGGGGCTACAAGAGACCCAGTACTTC; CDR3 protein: CASSEARGLQETQYF
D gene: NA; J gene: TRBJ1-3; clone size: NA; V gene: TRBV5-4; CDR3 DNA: TGTGCCAGCTTTATTAAAGCCGGGAGGGCTGGAAACACCATATATTTT; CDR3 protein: CASFIKAGRAGNTIYF
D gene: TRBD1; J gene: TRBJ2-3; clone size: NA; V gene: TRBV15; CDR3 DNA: TGTGCCACCAGCAGAGGACAGGGACATGGGACAGATACGCAGTATTTT; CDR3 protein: CATSRGQGHGTDTQYF
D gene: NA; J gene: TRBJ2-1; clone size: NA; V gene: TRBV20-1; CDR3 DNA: TGCAGTGCTAGTCCTTGGTCGGATGAGCAGTTCTTC; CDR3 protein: CSASPWSDEQFF
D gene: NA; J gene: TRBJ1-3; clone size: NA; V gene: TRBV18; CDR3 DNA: TGTGCCAGCTCACCGGAGACAGTCTCTGGAAACACCATATATTTT; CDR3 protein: CASSPETVSGNTIYF
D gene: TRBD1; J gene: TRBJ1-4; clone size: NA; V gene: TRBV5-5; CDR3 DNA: TGTGCCAGCAGCACCGCGACAGGGGGCAATGAAAAACTGTTTTTT; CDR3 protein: CASSTATGGNEKLFF
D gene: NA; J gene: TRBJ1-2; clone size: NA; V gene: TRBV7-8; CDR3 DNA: TGTGCCAGCAGCTTAGGTACAGGTATGGTCCACTTCTATGGCTACACCTTC; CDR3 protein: CASSLGTGMVHFYGYTF
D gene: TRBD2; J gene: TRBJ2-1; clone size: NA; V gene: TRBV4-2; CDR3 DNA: TGTGCCAGCAGCCAAGACAGAGCGGGGGGGTACAATGAGCAGTTCTTC; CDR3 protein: CASSQDRAGGYNEQFF
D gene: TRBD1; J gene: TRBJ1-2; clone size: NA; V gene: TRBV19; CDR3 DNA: TGTGCCAGTAGTAGGGGTCGGGACAGGGTCTCTGGCTACACCTTC; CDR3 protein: CASSRGRDRVSGYTF
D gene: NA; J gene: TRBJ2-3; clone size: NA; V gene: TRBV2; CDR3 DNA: TGTGCCAGCAGTGCTGGGGGCAGCACAGATACGCAGTATTTT; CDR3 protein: CASSAGGSTDTQYF
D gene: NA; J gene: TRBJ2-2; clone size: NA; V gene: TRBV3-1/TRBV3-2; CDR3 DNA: TGTGCCAGCGACCGGGGGTTGGGCGGGGAGCTGTTTTTT; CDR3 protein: CASDRGLGGELFF
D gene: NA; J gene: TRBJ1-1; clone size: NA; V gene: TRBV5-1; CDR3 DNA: TGCGCCAGCAGCCCGAACGCCGGGAGCCTATCCAACACTGAAGCTTTCTTT; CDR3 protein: CASSPNAGSLSNTEAFF
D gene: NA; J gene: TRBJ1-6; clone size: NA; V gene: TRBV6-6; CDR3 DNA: TGTGCCAGCGCCGAGGGCAGTACTTATAATTCACCCCTCCACTTT; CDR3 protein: CASAEGSTYNSPLHF
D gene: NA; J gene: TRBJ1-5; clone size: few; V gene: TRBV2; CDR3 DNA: TGTGCCAGCAGCACAGAATTATCTGCCAATCAGCCCCAGCATTTT; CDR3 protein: CASSTELSANQPQHF
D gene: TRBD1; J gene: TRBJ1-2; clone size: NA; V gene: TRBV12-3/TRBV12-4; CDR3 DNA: TGTGCCAGCAGTTTAGGACAGGGGAAGGGCTACACCTTC; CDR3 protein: CASSLGQGKGYTF
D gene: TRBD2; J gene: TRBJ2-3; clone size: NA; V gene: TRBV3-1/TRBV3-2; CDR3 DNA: TGTGCCAGCAGCCGAGGCGGGGGGGCCGCGGATACGCAGTATTTT; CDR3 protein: CASSRGGGAADTQYF
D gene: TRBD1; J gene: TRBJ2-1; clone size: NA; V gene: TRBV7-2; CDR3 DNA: TGTGCCAGCAGAACGGCAACTGACAGGGGGCGCGTCAATGAGCAGTTCTTC; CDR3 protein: CASRTATDRGRVNEQFF
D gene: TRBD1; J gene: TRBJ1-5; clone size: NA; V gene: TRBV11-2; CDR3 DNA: TGTGCCAGCAGCTTAGATGGCAGGGGGCAGCCCCAGCATTTT; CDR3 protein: CASSLDGRGQPQHF
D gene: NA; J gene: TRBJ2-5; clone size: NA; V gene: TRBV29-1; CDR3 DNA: TGCAGCGTTTCGCCCAGTCAAGAGACCCAGTACTTC; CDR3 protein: CSVSPSQETQYF
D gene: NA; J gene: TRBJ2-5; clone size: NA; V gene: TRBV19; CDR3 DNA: TGTGCCAGTGGCCGGGATCTTGAGGAGACCCAGTACTTC; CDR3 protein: CASGRDLEETQYF
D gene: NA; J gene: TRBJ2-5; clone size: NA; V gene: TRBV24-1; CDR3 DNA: TGTGCCACCAGTGGCCCTTTCGAGGGCCGAGAGACCCAGTACTTC; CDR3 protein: CATSGPFEGRETQYF
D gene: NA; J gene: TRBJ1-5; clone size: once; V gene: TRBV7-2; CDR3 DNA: TGTGCCAGCAGCTTAGAGACTAGGGGAGGACAGCCCCAGCATTTT; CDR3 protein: CASSLETRGGQPQHF
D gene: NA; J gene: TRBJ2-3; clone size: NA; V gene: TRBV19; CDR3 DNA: TGTGCCAGTAGTATTGAGGTCCCTACAGATACGCAGTATTTT; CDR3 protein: CASSIEVPTDTQYF
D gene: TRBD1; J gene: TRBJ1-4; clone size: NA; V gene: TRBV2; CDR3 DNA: TGTGCCAGCAGTGACCGGGACAGGGGGCTAGAAAAACTGTTTTTT; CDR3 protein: CASSDRDRGLEKLFF
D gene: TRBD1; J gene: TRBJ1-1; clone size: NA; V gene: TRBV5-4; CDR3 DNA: TGTGCCAGCAGCATGGGACAGGGGACTGAAGCTTTCTTT; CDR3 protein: CASSMGQGTEAFF
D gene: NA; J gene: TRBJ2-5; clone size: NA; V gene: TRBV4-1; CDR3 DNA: TGCGCCAGCAGCCAACAGGTGCTCCAAGAGACCCAGTACTTC; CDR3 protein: CASSQQVLQETQYF
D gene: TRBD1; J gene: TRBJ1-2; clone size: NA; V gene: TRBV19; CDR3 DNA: TGTGCCAGTAGTCCGCGGGACAGAGACTCCTATGGCTACACCTTC; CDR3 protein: CASSPRDRDSYGYTF
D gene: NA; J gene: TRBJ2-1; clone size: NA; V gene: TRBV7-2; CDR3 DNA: TGTGCCAGCACCGACGGACGGGGGACGTCCTACAATGAGCAGTTCTTC; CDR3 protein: CASTDGRGTSYNEQFF
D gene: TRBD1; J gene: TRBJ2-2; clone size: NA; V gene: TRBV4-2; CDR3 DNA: TGTGCCAGCAGCCCCCGGACAGGGCCCGACGGGGAGCTGTTTTTT; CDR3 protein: CASSPRTGPDGELFF
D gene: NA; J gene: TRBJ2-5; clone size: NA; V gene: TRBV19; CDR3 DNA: TGTGCCAGTAGTCTCGGACAGTCCCGGCCGTCAGAGACCCAGTACTTC; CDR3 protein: CASSLGQSRPSETQYF
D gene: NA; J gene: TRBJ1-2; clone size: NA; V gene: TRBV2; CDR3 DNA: TGTGCCAGCATCCCCCCAGGGGAGCGCGGCTACACCTTC; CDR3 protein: CASIPPGERGYTF
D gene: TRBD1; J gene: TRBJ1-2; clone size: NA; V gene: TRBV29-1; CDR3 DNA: TGCAGCGTTAATGGACAGGGAGCGGGAAGCTACACCTTC; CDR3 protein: CSVNGQGAGSYTF
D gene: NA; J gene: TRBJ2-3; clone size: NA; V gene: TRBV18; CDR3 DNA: TGTGCCAGCTCACCCGGCGACAGTAGCACAGATACGCAGTATTTT; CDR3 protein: CASSPGDSSTDTQYF
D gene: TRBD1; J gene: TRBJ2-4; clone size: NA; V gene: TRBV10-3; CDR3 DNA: TGTGCCATCAGTGAGTTTGGGACAGAAAACATTCAGTACTTC; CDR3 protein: CAISEFGTENIQYF
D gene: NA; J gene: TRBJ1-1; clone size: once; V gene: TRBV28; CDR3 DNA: TGTGCCAGCAGACTACAGGGTTTGGGCACTGAAGCTTTCTTT; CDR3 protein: CASRLQGLGTEAFF
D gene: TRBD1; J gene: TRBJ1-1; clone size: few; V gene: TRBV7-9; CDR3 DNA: TGTGCCAGCAGCTCCGACAGGGGAGAAGCTTTCTTT; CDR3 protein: CASSSDRGEAFF
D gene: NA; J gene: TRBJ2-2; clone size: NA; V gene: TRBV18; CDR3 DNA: TGTGCCAGCTCCAACCTCAGGGCTAACACCGGGGAGCTGTTTTTT; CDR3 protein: CASSNLRANTGELFF
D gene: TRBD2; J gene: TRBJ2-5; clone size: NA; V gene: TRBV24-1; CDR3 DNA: TGTGCCACCAGTGGTACTCTAGCGGGGGGGCTGGAGACCCAGTACTTC; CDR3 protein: CATSGTLAGGLETQYF
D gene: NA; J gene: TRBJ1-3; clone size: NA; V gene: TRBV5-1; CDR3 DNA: TGCGCCAGCACCCCGGGGGGCGCTGGAAACACCATATATTTT; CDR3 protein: CASTPGGAGNTIYF
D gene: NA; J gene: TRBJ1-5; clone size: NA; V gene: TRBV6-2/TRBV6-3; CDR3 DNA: TGTGCCAGCAGTTCTGCGAGTGCGAATCAGCCCCAGCATTTT; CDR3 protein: CASSSASANQPQHF
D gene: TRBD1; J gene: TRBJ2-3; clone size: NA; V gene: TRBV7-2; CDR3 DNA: TGTGCCAGCAGCACCCAGGGGGCGGGAGATACGCAGTATTTT; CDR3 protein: CASSTQGAGDTQYF
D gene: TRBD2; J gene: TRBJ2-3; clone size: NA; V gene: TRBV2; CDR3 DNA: TGTGCCAGCAGGCCGGGACTAGCGGCTAGCACAGATACGCAGTATTTT; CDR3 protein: CASRPGLAASTDTQYF
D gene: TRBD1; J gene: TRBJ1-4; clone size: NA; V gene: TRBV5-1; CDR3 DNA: TGCGCCAGCAGCCCGACAGGGTGGGAAAAACTGTTTTTT; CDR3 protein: CASSPTGWEKLFF
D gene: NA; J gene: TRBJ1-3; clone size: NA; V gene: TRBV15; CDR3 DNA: TGTGCCACCAGCAGAGATTTCGGTGACTCTGGAAACACCATATATTTT; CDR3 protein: CATSRDFGDSGNTIYF
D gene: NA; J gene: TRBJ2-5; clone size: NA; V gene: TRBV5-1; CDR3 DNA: TGCGCCAGCAGCTTGAACACAGGGATAACCAAGAAGTACCAAGAGACCCAGTACTTC; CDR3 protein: CASSLNTGITKKYQETQYF
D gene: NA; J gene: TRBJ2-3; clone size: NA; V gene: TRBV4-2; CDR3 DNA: TGTGCCAGCAGCCGACCTCCGGGTGGCGGCCTCAGCACAGATACGCAGTATTTT; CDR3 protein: CASSRPPGGGLSTDTQYF
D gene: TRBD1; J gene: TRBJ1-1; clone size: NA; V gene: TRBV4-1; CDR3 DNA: TGCGCCAGCAGCCAAGATCAGGGACAGGAAGCTTTCTTT; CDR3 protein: CASSQDQGQEAFF
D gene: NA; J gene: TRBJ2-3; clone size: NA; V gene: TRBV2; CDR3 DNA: TGTGCCAGCAGTAGCTACGCACAGGGTAGATCTGGCACAGATACGCAGTATTTT; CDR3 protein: CASSSYAQGRSGTDTQYF